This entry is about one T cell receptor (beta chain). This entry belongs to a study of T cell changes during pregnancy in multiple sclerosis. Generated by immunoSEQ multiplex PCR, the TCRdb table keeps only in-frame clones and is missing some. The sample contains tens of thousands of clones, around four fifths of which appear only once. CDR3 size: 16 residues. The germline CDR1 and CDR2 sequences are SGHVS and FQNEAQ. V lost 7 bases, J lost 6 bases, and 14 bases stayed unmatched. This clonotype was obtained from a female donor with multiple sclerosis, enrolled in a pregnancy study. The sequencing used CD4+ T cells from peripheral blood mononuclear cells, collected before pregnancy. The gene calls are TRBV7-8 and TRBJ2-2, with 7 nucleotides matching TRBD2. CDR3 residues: CASIRVAGAGAGELFF. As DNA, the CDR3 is TGTGCCAGCATAAGAGTGGCGGGAGCCGGGGCCGGGGAGCTGTTTTTT.